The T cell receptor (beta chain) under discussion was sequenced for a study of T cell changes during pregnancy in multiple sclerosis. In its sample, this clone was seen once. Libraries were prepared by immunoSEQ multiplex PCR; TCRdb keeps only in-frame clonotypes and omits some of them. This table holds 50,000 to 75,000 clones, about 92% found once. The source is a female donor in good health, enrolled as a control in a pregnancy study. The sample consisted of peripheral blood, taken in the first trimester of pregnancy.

The CDR3 DNA is TGTGCCAGCAGTTTAAGACAGGGGGCGCCGAACACTGAAGCTTTCTTT. Protein product: CASSLRQGAPNTEAFF. The rearrangement joins TRBV28 to TRBJ1-1; 10 bases are shared with TRBD1. Germline CDR1 and CDR2: MDHEN and SYDVKM. J was trimmed by 1 base and V by 2 bases; bases with no gene match: 4. The CDR3 is made up of 16 amino acids.